This TCR beta chain was identified in a study of Ad26.COV2.S vaccination and SARS-CoV-2 variants. Study as a whole: Ad26.COV2.S was injected intramuscularly once or twice, 56 days apart. Study-level results: Compared with placebo recipients, vaccine recipients had higher spike-specific TCR breadth.

Assay: immunoSEQ multiplex PCR; the TCRdb copy retains only in-frame clones and omits some. Found here are hundreds of thousands of clones, more than 75% of them singletons; the top ten hold roughly 3.1%. In the case of this clone: Antigen: not known.

J was trimmed by 3 bases and V by 4 bases; bases with no gene match: 4. Germline CDR1 reads SGDLS; CDR2 reads YYNGEE. The CDR3 runs to 13 residues. Regarding treatment: 19 received Ad26.COV2.S at low or high dose, single or two shots; 5 received placebo; per-sample allocation not given. Day 63 following the first vaccine or placebo injection was when the samples were taken. The receptor's source is a person between 18 and 65 years old who received the Ad26.COV2.S COVID-19 vaccine or a placebo. This chain uses TRBV9 with TRBJ2-7; TRBD1 matches 7 bases. Source: peripheral blood, taken in a trial of Ad26.COV2.S vaccine versus placebo. The CDR3: CASSLGQFYEQYF. The CDR3, as DNA: TGTGCCAGCAGCCTGGGACAGTTCTACGAGCAGTACTTC.